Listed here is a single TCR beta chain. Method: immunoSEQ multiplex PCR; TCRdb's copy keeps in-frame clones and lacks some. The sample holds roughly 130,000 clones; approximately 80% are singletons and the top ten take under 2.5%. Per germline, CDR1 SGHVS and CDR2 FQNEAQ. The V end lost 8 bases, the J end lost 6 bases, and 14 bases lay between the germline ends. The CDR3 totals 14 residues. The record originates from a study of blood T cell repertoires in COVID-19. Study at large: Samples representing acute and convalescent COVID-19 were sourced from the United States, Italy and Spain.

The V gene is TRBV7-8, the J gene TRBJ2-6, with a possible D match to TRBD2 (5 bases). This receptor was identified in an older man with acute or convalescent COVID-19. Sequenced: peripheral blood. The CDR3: CASGRGYSANVLTF. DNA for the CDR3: TGTGCCAGCGGCCGAGGGTACTCGGCCAACGTCCTGACTTTC.